The rows below give T cell receptor beta chains drawn from one sample of a study of blood T cell repertoires in COVID-19. Libraries were prepared by immunoSEQ multiplex PCR; TCRdb keeps only in-frame clonotypes and omits some of them. This table has some 70,000 clones, around 86% appearing once. The sample was peripheral blood. The receptors stem from a man aged 45-60 years with active COVID-19. Both conserved end residues are part of each CDR3. The order of the fields is V gene, D gene, J gene, CDR3 protein. The D gene is left open where the match is weak.

TRBV28	TRBD1	TRBJ2-2	CASSSPGQGGGELFF
TRBV6-6	TRBD2	TRBJ2-1	CASSQTSGRAGRSYNEQFF
TRBV28	TRBD2	TRBJ2-1	CASSFPLTSHNEQFF
TRBV28	.	TRBJ1-2	CASSPPGIYGYTF
TRBV4-1	TRBD1	TRBJ1-6	CASSQTGTGSSPLHF
TRBV24-1	TRBD1	TRBJ1-4	CATSAGTGAYNEKLFF
TRBV3-1/TRBV3-2	TRBD1	TRBJ1-2	CASSREWTGGTYGYTF
TRBV7-2	.	TRBJ2-2	CASSLGSRNTGELFF
TRBV21-1	.	TRBJ2-1	CASSKEGGRQFF
TRBV25-1	TRBD1	TRBJ2-5	CASSVTGTGVETQYF
TRBV30	TRBD1	TRBJ1-1	CAWGQGREAFF